A single sample gave rise to the 19 T cell receptor beta chains below, sequenced in a study of blood T cell repertoires in COVID-19. Method: immunoSEQ multiplex PCR; TCRdb's copy keeps in-frame clones and lacks some. The sample shows 390,000 or so clones, less than 90% of them seen only once. The sample consisted of PBMCs or T cells enriched from blood (not recorded which). These receptor sequences come from a woman aged 50 to 60 who had recovered from COVID-19.

The rearrangement uses TRBV27 and TRBJ2-7, with TRBD1 matching 8 bases. This CDR3 is built from 12 residues. The germline CDR1 and CDR2 sequences are MNHEY and SMNVEV (reference sequence). After removal of 5 bases from V and 6 bases from J, the junction contained 3 bases not matched to a gene. The CDR3, as DNA: TGTGCCAGCAGTCCGACAGGGGCCGAGCAGTACTTC. The encoded protein is CASSPTGAEQYF.

The V call is TRBV29-1, the J call TRBJ1-1; the D gene is possibly TRBD1 (5 bases). The CDR3 length is 12 residues. From germline, CDR1 is SQVTM and CDR2 ANQGSEA. Trimming left V 4 bases short and J 3 bases short, with 9 bases between. Here the CDR3 DNA reads TGCAGCGTTGGGGGGGTGGACACTGAAGCTTTCTTT. Its translation is CSVGGVDTEAFF.

The chain recombines TRBV6-5 with TRBJ2-6; possibly TRBD1 for D (5 bases). Germline V gene lookup returns CDR1 MNHEY and CDR2 SVGAGI. The CDR3 consists of 15 residues. V gave up 6 bases and J gave up 1 base, with 10 bases separating them. CDR3 region: CASSLRDSGANVLTF. CDR3 nucleotide sequence: TGTGCCAGCAGCCTCAGGGATTCTGGGGCCAACGTCCTGACTTTC.

V and J are TRBV5-1 and TRBJ2-3; 13 nucleotides match TRBD2. Trimming at V came to 2 bases and at J to 4 bases, leaving 13 bases not matched to a gene. This CDR3 contains 19 residues. The germline V gene has CDR1 SGHRS and CDR2 YFSETQ. CDR3 protein: CASSFTGQKLAGGPDTQYF. The CDR3 DNA is TGCGCCAGCAGCTTTACGGGACAGAAACTAGCGGGAGGGCCAGATACGCAGTATTTT.

The chain recombines TRBV5-8 with TRBJ2-2; 9 positions match TRBD1. The CDR3 runs to 17 residues. The germline gives CDR1 SGHTS, CDR2 YDEGEE. The J segment lost 7 bases and the V segment lost 4 bases, leaving 14 bases of the junction unmatched. CDR3 region: CASSPDVRDRAYGELFF. The CDR3 nucleotides read TGTGCCAGCAGCCCCGACGTCCGGGACAGGGCGTACGGGGAGCTGTTTTTT.

The rearrangement uses TRBV9 and TRBJ2-3; 12 bases line up with TRBD2. The CDR3 runs 15 residues. The germline V gene encodes CDR1 SGDLS and CDR2 YYNGEE. J lost 4 bases, V lost 4 bases, and 4 bases had no gene match. The CDR3 region is CASSSSGGAADTQYF. CDR3 in DNA: TGTGCCAGCAGCTCTAGCGGGGGGGCCGCAGATACGCAGTATTTT.

CDR3 sequence reads: CAISERERGTEAFF. CDR3 nucleotide sequence: TGTGCCATCAGTGAAAGGGAGCGCGGCACTGAAGCTTTCTTT. The rearrangement uses TRBV10-3 and TRBJ1-1; D gene uncertain. The CDR3 totals 14 residues. Germline CDR1 ENHRY, CDR2 SYGVKD. Trimming took 3 bases from V and 4 from J, leaving 12 bases between them.

This clone was counted only a few times. This chain joins TRBV7-8 and TRBJ2-5, with 7 bases aligning to TRBD2. Trimming took 5 bases from V and 3 from J; bases not matched to a gene: 6. The CDR3 has 14 residues. The germline V gene encodes CDR1 SGHVS and CDR2 FQNEAQ. CDR3 amino acids: CASSALAGKETQYF. DNA of the CDR3: TGTGCCAGCAGCGCATTAGCGGGTAAAGAGACCCAGTACTTC. The complete variable domain, with remaining parts taken from reference TRBV7-8 and TRBJ2-5, reads GAGVSQSPRYKVAKRGQDVALRCDPISGHVSLFWYQQALGQGPEFLTYFQNEAQLDKSGLPSDRFFAERPEGSVSTLKIQRTQQEDSAVYLCASSALAGKETQYFGPGTRLLVL.

This clone was seen a single time. The chain has TRBV14 and TRBJ2-5; 7 bases line up with TRBD1. There are 15 residues in the CDR3. Germline-derived CDR1 and CDR2 are SGHDN and FVKESK. Germline trimming cut 3 bases from V and 5 bases from J; bases unmatched to any gene: 9. The CDR3 sequence: CASSHAQTGYETQYF. The CDR3 DNA is TGTGCCAGCAGCCATGCTCAGACAGGGTACGAGACCCAGTACTTC. The full variable domain, its missing parts supplied by reference TRBV14 and TRBJ2-5, is EAGVTQFPSHSVIEKGQTVTLRCDPISGHDNLYWYRRVMGKEIKFLLHFVKESKQDESGMPNNRFLAERTGGTYSTLKVQPAELEDSGVYFCASSHAQTGYETQYFGPGTRLLVL.

This clone turned up a few times. The chain recombines TRBV7-9 with TRBJ1-2; perhaps TRBD1 as D (6 bases). CDR1 and CDR2 (germline): SEHNR, FQNEAQ (reference sequence). The CDR3 is 14 residues long. The ends were cut back, 5 bases at V and 5 bases at J, with 15 bases in the middle. The CDR3, as DNA: TGTGCCAGCAGCGTCGAATCCGGGACATATGGCTACACCTTC. Residues: CASSVESGTYGYTF.

This rearrangement joins TRBV29-1 to TRBJ1-2, with a tentative D call TRBD1 (6 bases). The CDR3 has 13 residues. Germline-derived CDR1 and CDR2 are SQVTM and ANQGSEA. Deletions cut 6 bases from V and 7 bases from J, with 18 bases between. CDR3 DNA: TGCAGCGTGGGGGCCAAAGGGCTGGGTGGCTACACCTTC. Translated: CSVGAKGLGGYTF.

The V and J genes are TRBV5-1 and TRBJ2-2; D unresolved. The CDR3 has 14 amino acids. V shed 4 bases and J shed 6 bases, with 13 bases lying between them. The germline V gene has CDR1 SGHRS and CDR2 YFSETQ. The CDR3 protein is CASSPPVYPGELFF. The CDR3 DNA sequence: TGCGCCAGCAGCCCCCCGGTTTACCCCGGGGAGCTGTTTTTT.

The chain recombines TRBV5-6 with TRBJ2-5, with TRBD2 matching over 8 bases. After removal of 3 bases from V and 4 bases from J, the junction contained 5 bases not matched to a gene. The V gene's germline CDR1 is SGHDT and CDR2 YYEEEE. CDR3 length equals 14 residues. The CDR3 DNA follows: TGTGCCAGCAGCTCGGGACTAGAGGTAGAGACCCAGTACTTC. Translation: CASSSGLEVETQYF.

V gene TRBV3-1 (or the pseudogene TRBV3-2) combines with J gene TRBJ2-1; no definite D call. There are 16 residues in the CDR3. Germline CDR1 is LGHDT and CDR2 is YNNKEL (reference sequence). V was trimmed by 1 base and J by 0 bases, leaving 10 bases between them. The CDR3 loop reads CASSQAGMSSYNEQFF. In nucleotides, the CDR3 is TGTGCCAGCAGCCAAGCTGGTATGAGCTCCTACAATGAGCAGTTCTTC.

The chain has TRBV2 and TRBJ1-4, with 8 bases that match TRBD1. The V and J ends lost 6 bases and 8 bases, in that order; junction bases with no gene match: 8. CDR1 and CDR2 (germline): SNHLY, FYNNEI. The CDR3 runs 14 residues. The CDR3 nucleotides read TGTGCCAGCAGCGTACAGGGGGTCAAAGAAAAACTGTTTTTT. It is translated as CASSVQGVKEKLFF.

The rearrangement joins TRBV24-1 to TRBJ2-1, with 7 bases identical to TRBD2. In germline, CDR1 is KGHDR, CDR2 SFDVKD. Unmatched junction bases numbered 2, after V lost 4 bases and J lost 3 bases. The CDR3 has 14 residues. CDR3 protein: CATSEGGGYNEQFF. The CDR3 bases are TGTGCCACCAGTGAGGGGGGGGGCTACAATGAGCAGTTCTTC.

This clone was detected a few times. V gene TRBV5-4 combines with J gene TRBJ1-1; TRBD1 agrees at 9 bases. The CDR3 length is 14 residues. V shed 2 bases and J 6 bases; nucleotides not matched to a gene: 5. Germline lookup yields CDR1 SGHNT and CDR2 YYREEE (reference sequence). CDR3 protein: CASSFGDRDAEAFF. Here the CDR3 DNA reads TGTGCCAGCAGCTTTGGGGACAGGGACGCTGAAGCTTTCTTT.

The V call is TRBV9, the J call TRBJ2-2, with a possible D match to TRBD1 (6 bases). The germline V gene encodes CDR1 SGDLS and CDR2 YYNGEE. This CDR3 contains 13 residues. Trimming pared 5 bases from V and 13 bases from J, leaving 18 bases between. CDR3 DNA sequence: TGTGCCAGCAGTGGAACCTTACAGGGCGGGCTGTTTTTT. It is translated as CASSGTLQGGLFF.

A remark on this clone: At one of its ends the junction is not consistent with the germline gene, which may arise from a read error. The rearrangement uses TRBV7-2 and TRBJ2-4; D possibly corresponds to TRBD1 (5 bases). The CDR3 loop spans 14 amino acids. CDR1 and CDR2 (germline): SGHTA, FQGNSA. The CDR3 DNA follows: TGTGCCAGCAGCGTAGCCGACAGTTACCCCATTCAGTACTTC. This encodes CASSVADSYPIQYF.